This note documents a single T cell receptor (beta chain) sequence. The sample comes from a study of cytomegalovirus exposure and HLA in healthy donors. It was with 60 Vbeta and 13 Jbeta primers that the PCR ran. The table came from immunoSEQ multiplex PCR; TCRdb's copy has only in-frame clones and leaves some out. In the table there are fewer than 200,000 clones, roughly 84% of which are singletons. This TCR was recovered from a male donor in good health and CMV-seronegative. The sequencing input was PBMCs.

CDR3 DNA sequence: TGTGCCAGCTCACCAGGGGCAGGGGGCGCTGAAGCTTTCTTT. Its protein is CASSPGAGGAEAFF. The chain has TRBV18 and TRBJ1-1, with 8 nucleotides matching TRBD1. Germline-derived CDR1 and CDR2 are KGHSH and LQKENI. Trimming removed 2 bases from V and 6 bases from J; junction bases left unmatched: 5. The CDR3 totals 14 residues.